This TCR beta chain derives from a study of siplizumab effects on memory and regulatory T cells. General study results and limits: Most proliferating CD4+ or CD8+ clones, roughly 80-97%, had no naive or memory assignment. Naive T cells seemed more diverse than memory cells; they also seemed major alloresponse contributors. The study found that mappable alloreactive CD4+ clones averaged around 72% Treg-derived with siplizumab and around 25% in controls. Siplizumab significantly brought down the alloreactive sequences that trace back to unstimulated CD4+ memory cells.

In the case of this clone: Its matching antigen is unknown.

The ends lost 5 bases at V and 0 bases at J; junction bases unmatched: 9. The germline V gene encodes CDR1 LNHDA and CDR2 SQIVND (reference sequence). This CDR3 has 17 amino acids. Some clones are missing from TCRdb's copy, which holds only in-frame ones; the method was immunoSEQ multiplex PCR. The sample consists of 65,000 to 85,000 clones, about 92% of them appearing once. The sequencing input was CD8+ T cells sorted from blood. The genes are TRBV19 and TRBJ2-3, with 9 nucleotides matching TRBD2. The source of this sequence is a human donor in good health. CDR3 region: CASSFGSGGTSTDTQYF. In DNA, the CDR3 is TGTGCCAGTAGTTTCGGTAGCGGGGGAACTAGCACAGATACGCAGTATTTT.